The clone carrying this TCR beta chain was observed a single time. This entry comes from a study of blood T cell repertoires in COVID-19. Study context: Acute and convalescent COVID-19 samples came from the United States, Italy and Spain. PBMCs, B-cell-depleted T cells, or T cells provided the cDNA or gDNA that made up the material.

CDR3 length: 13 residues. Trimming left V 1 base short and J 6 bases short, with 9 bases between. The germline V gene has CDR1 LNHDA and CDR2 SQIVND (reference sequence). Authors' methods: For nucleated cells, counts were estimated from reference gene primer amplification. Sequenced by immunoSEQ multiplex PCR; TCRdb stores in-frame clones only, minus some. Clonal size and the V and J genes are those of that table, whereas D and trimming came from the DNA. This sample has over 250,000 clones, with about 91% found just once. Material: peripheral blood. The receptor was isolated from a woman in her sixties with acute or convalescent COVID-19. This chain joins TRBV19 and TRBJ1-1; unclear D gene. Here the CDR3 reads CASSIGGNSEAFF. CDR3 coding DNA: TGTGCCAGTAGTATAGGAGGAAACTCTGAAGCTTTCTTT. Filled out from reference TRBV19 and TRBJ1-1, the complete variable domain reads DGGITQSPKYLFRKEGQNVTLSCEQNLNHDAMYWYRQDPGQGLRLIYYSQIVNDFQKGDIAEGYSVSREKKESFPLTVTSAQKNPTAFYLCASSIGGNSEAFFGQGTRLTVV.